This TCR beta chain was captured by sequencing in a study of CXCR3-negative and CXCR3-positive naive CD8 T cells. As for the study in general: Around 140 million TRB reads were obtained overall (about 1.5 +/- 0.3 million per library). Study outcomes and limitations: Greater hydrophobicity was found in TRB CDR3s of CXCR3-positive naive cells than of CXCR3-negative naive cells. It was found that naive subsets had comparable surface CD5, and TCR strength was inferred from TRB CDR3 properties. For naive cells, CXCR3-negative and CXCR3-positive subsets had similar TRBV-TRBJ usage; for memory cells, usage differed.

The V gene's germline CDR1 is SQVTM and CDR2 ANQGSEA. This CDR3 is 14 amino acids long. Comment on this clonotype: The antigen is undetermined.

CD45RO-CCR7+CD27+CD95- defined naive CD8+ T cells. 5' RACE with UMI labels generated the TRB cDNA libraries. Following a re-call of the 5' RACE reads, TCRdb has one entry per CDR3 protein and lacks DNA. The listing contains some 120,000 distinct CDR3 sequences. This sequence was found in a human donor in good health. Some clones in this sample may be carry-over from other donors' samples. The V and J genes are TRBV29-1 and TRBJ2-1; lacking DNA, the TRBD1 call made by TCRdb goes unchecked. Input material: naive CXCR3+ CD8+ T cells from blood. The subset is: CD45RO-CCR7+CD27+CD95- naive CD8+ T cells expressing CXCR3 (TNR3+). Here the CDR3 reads CSADQGARYNEQFF.